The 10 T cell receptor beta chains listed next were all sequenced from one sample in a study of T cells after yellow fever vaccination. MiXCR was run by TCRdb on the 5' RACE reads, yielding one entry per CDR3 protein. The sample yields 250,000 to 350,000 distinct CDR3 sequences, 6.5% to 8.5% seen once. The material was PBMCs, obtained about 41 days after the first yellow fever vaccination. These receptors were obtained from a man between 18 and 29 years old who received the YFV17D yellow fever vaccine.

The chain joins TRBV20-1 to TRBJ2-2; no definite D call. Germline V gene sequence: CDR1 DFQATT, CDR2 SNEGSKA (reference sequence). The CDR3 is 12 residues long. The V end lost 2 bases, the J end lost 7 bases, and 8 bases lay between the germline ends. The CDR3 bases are TGCAGTGCTAGACAGGTCGGCGGGGAGCTGTTTTTT. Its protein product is CSARQVGGELFF.

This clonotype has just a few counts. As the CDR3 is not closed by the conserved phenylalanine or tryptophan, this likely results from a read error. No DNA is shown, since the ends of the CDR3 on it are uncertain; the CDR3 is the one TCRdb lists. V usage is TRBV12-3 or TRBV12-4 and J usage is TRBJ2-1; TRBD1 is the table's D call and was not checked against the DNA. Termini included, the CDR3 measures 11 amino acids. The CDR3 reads CASSKRGLLWS.

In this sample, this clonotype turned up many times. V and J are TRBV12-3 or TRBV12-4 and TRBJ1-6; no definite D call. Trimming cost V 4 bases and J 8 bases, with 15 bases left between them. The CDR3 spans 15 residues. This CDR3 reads CASSSTEEYYSPLHF. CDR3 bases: TGTGCCAGCAGTTCAACAGAGGAATATTATTCACCCCTCCACTTT.

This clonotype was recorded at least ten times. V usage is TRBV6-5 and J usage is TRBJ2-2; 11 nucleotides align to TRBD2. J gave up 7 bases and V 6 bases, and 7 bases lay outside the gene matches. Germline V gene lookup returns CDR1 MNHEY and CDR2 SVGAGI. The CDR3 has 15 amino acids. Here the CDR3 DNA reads TGTGCCAGCAGGCTTACTAGCGGGGGAGTCGGGGAGCTGTTTTTT. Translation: CASRLTSGGVGELFF.

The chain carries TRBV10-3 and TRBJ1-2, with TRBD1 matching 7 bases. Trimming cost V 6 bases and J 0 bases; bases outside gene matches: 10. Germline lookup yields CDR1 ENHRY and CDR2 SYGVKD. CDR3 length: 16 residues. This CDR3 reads CAISQNRDRPNYGYTF. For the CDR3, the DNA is TGTGCCATCAGCCAGAACCGGGACAGACCTAACTATGGCTACACCTTC.

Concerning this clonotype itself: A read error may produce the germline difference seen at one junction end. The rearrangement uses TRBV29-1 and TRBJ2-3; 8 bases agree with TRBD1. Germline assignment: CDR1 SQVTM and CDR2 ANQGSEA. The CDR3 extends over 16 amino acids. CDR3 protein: CIVEGGTGLLADTQYF. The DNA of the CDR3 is TGCATCGTTGAGGGCGGGACAGGTCTTTTAGCAGATACGCAGTATTTT.

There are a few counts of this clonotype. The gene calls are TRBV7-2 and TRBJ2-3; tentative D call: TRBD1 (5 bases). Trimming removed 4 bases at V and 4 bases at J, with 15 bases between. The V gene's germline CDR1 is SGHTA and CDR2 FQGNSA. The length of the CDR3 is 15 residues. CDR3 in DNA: TGTGCCAGCAGCTCCAGACAGTGGTCCGCAGATACGCAGTATTTT. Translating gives CASSSRQWSADTQYF.

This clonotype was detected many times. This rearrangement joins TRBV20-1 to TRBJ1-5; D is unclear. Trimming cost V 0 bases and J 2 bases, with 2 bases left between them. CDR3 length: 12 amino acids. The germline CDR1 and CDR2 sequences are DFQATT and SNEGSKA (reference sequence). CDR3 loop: CSARDGNQPQHF. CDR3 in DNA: TGCAGTGCTAGAGATGGCAATCAGCCCCAGCATTTT.

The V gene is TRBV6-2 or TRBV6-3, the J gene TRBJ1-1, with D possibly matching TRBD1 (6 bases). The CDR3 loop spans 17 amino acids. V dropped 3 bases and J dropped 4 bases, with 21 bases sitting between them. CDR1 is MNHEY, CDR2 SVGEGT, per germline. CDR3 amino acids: CASSYSGAWVSITEAFF. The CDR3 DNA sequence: TGTGCCAGCAGTTATTCGGGGGCCTGGGTGTCGATCACTGAAGCTTTCTTT.

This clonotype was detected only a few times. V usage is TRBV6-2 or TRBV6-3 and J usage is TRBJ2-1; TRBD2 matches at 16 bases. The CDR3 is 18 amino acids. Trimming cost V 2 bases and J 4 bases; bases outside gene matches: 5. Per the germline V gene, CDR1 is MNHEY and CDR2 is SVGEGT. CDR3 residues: CASSYATGLAGGYNEQFF. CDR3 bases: TGTGCCAGCAGTTACGCGACGGGACTAGCGGGGGGGTACAATGAGCAGTTCTTC.